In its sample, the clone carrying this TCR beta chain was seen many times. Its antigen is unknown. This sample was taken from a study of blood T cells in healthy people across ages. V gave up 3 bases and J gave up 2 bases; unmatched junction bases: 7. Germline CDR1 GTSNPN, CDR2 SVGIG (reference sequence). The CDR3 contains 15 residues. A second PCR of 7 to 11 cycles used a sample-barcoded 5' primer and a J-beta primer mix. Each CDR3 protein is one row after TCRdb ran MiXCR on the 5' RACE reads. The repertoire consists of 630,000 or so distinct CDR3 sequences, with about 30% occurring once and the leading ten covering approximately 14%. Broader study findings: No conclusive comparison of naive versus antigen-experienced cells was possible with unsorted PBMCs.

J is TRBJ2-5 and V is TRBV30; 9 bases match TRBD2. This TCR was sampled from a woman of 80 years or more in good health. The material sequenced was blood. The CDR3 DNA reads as TGTGCCTGGAGCCATAGCGGGGGAGTACAAGAGACCCAGTACTTC. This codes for CAWSHSGGVQETQYF.